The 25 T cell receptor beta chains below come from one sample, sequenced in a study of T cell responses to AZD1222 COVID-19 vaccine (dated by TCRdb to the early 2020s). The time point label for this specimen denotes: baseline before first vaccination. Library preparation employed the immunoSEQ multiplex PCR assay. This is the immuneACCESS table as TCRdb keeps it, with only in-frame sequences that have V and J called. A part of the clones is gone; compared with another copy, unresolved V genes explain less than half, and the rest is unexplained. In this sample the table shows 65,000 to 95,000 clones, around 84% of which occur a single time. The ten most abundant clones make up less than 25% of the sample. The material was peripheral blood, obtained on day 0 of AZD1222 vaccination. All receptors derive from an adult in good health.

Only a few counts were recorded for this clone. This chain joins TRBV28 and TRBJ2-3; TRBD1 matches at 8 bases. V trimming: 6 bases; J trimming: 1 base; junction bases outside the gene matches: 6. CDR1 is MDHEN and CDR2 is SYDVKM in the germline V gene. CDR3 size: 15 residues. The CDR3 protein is CASRPGGAGTDTQYF. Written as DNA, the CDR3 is TGTGCCAGCAGACCAGGGGGCGCGGGCACAGATACGCAGTATTTT.

CDR3 protein: CASSARGMNTGELFF. The CDR3 DNA reads as TGTGCCAGCAGCGCCCGGGGGATGAACACCGGGGAGCTGTTTTTT. The chain uses TRBV11-3 and TRBJ2-2; D may be TRBD2 (6 bases). The CDR3 has 15 residues. Germline loops: CDR1 SGHNT, CDR2 YENEEA. V was pared by 5 bases and J by 1 base, with 11 bases between.

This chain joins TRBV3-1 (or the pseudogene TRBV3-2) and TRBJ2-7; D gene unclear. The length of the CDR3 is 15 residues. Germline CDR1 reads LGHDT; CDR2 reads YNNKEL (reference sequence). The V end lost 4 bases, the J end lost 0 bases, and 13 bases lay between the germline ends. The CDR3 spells CASSPSRSSSYEQYF. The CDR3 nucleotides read TGTGCCAGCAGCCCGAGTCGGTCTAGCTCCTACGAGCAGTACTTC.

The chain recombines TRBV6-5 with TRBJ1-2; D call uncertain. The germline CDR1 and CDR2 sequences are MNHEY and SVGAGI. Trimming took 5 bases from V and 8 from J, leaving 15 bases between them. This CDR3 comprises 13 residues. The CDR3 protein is CASSPSTVGGYTF. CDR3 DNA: TGTGCCAGCAGTCCATCGACGGTTGGCGGCTACACCTTC.

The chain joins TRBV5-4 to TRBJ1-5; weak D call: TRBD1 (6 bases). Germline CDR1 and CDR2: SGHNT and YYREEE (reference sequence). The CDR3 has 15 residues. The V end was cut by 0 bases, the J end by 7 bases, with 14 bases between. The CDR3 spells CASSLDGGGQQPQHF. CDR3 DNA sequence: TGTGCCAGCAGCTTGGATGGGGGGGGCCAGCAGCCCCAGCATTTT.

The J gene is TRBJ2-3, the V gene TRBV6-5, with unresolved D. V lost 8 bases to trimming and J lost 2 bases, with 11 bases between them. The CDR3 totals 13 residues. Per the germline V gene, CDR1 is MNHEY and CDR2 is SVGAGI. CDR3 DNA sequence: TGTGCCAGCGGGATCTCTCTCACAGATACGCAGTATTTT. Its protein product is CASGISLTDTQYF.

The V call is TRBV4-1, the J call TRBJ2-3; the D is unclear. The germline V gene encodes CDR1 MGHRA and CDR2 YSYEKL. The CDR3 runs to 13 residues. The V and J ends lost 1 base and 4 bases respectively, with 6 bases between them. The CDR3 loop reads CASSQAEPDTQYF. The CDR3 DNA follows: TGCGCCAGCAGCCAAGCGGAGCCAGATACGCAGTATTTT.

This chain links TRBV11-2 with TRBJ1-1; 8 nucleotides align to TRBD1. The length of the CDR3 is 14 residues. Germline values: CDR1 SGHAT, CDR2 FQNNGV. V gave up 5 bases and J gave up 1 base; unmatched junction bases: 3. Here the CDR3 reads CASSRTGPNTEAFF. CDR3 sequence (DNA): TGTGCCAGCAGCCGGACAGGGCCGAACACTGAAGCTTTCTTT.

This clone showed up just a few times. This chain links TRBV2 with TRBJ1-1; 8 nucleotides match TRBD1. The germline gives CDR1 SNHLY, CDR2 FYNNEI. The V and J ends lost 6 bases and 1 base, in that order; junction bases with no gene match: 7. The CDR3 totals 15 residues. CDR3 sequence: CASRVRQGPNTEAFF. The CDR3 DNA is TGTGCCAGCAGGGTTAGACAGGGGCCGAACACTGAAGCTTTCTTT.

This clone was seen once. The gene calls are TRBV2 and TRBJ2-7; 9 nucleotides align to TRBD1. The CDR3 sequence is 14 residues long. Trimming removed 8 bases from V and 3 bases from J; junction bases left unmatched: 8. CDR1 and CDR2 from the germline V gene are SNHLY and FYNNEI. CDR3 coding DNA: TGTGCCAGCGACGGGGGGACAGGGATCTACGAGCAGTACTTC. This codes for CASDGGTGIYEQYF.

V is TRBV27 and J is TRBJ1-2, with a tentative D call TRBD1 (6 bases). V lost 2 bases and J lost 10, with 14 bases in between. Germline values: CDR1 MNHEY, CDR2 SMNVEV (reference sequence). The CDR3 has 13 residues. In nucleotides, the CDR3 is TGTGCCAGCAGTTTAGAAGGGAGGGGGATCTACACCTTC. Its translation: CASSLEGRGIYTF.

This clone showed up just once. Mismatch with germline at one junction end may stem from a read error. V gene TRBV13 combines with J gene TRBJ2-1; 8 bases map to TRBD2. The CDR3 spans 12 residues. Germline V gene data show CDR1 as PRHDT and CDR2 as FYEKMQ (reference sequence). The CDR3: CASRYKPGLVIF. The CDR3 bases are TGTGCCAGCAGATACAAACCGGGACTAGTGATCTTC.

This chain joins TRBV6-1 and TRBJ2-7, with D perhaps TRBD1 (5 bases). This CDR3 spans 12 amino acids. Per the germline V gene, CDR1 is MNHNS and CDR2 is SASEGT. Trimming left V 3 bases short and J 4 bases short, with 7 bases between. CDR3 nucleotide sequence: TGTGCCAGCAGTGAGCAGGGTTACGAGCAGTACTTC. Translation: CASSEQGYEQYF.

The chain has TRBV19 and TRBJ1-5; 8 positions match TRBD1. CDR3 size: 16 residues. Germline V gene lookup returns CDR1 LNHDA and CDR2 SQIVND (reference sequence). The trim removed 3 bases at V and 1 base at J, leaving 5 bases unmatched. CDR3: CASSIQQGVSNQPQHF. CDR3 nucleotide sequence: TGTGCCAGTAGTATTCAACAGGGGGTGAGCAATCAGCCCCAGCATTTT. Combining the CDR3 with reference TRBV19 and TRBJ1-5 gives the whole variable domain DGGITQSPKYLFRKEGQNVTLSCEQNLNHDAMYWYRQDPGQGLRLIYYSQIVNDFQKGDIAEGYSVSREKKESFPLTVTSAQKNPTAFYLCASSIQQGVSNQPQHFGDGTRLSIL.

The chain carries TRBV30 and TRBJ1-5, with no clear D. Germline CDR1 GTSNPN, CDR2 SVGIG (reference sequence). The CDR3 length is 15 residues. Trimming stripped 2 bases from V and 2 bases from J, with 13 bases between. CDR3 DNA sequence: TGTGCCTGGAGTAAGAGGGCAAGGGGCAATCAGCCCCAGCATTTT. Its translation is CAWSKRARGNQPQHF.

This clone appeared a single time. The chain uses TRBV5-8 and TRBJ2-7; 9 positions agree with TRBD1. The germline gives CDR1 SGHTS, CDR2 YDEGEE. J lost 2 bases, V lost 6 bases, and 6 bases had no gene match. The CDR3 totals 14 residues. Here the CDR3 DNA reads TGTGCCAGCAACGGGGACAGGGTCCCCTACGAGCAGTACTTC. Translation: CASNGDRVPYEQYF.

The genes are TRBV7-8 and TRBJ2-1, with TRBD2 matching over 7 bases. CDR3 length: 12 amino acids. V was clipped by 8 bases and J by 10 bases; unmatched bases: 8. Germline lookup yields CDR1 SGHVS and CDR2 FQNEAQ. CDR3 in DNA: TGTGCCAGCTCCCAGCGGGGTCTCGAGCAGTTCTTC. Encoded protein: CASSQRGLEQFF.

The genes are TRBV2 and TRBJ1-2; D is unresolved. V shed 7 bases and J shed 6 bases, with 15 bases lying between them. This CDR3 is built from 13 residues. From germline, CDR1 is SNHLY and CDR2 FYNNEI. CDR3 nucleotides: TGTGCCAGCAAACTAAGGACTGATAATGGCTACACCTTC. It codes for CASKLRTDNGYTF. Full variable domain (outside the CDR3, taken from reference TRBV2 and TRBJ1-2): EPEVTQTPSHQVTQMGQEVILRCVPISNHLYFYWYRQILGQKVEFLVSFYNNEISEKSEIFDDQFSVERPDGSNFTLKIRSTKLEDSAMYFCASKLRTDNGYTFGSGTRLTVV.

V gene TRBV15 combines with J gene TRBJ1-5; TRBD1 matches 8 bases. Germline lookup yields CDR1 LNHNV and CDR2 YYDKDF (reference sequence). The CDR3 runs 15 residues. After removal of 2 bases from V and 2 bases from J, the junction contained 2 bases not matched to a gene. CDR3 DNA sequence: TGTGCCACCAGCAGAAAGACAGGGGGCAATCAGCCCCAGCATTTT. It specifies CATSRKTGGNQPQHF.

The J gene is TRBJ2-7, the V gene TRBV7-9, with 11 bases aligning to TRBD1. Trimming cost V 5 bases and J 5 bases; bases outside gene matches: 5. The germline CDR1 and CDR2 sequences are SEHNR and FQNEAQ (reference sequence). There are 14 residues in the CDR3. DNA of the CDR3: TGTGCCAGCAGCAAGGGACAGGGGGACGACGAGCAGTACTTC. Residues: CASSKGQGDDEQYF.

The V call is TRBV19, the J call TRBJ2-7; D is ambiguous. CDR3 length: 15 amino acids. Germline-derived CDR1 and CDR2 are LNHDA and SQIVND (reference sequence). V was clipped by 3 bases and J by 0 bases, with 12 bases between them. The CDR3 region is CASSIKSGLSYEQYF. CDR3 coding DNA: TGTGCCAGTAGTATTAAGTCGGGCCTCTCCTACGAGCAGTACTTC. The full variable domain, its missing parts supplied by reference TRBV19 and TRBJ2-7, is DGGITQSPKYLFRKEGQNVTLSCEQNLNHDAMYWYRQDPGQGLRLIYYSQIVNDFQKGDIAEGYSVSREKKESFPLTVTSAQKNPTAFYLCASSIKSGLSYEQYFGPGTRLTVT.

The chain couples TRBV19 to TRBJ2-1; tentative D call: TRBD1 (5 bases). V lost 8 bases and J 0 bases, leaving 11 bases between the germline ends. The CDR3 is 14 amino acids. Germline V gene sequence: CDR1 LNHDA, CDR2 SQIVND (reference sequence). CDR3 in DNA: TGTGCCAGTGATAGGGGCAGCTCCTACAATGAGCAGTTCTTC. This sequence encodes CASDRGSSYNEQFF. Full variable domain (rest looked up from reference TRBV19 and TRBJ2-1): DGGITQSPKYLFRKEGQNVTLSCEQNLNHDAMYWYRQDPGQGLRLIYYSQIVNDFQKGDIAEGYSVSREKKESFPLTVTSAQKNPTAFYLCASDRGSSYNEQFFGPGTRLTVL.

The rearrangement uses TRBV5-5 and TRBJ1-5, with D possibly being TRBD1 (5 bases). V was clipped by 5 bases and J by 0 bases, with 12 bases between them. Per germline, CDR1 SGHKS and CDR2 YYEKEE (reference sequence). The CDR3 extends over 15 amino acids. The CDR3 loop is CASSWDGVSNQPQHF. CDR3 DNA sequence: TGTGCCAGCAGTTGGGACGGAGTTAGCAATCAGCCCCAGCATTTT.

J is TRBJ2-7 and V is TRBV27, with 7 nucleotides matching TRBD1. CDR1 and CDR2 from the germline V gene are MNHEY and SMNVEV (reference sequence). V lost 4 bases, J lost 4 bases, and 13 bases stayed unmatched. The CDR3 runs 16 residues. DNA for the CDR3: TGTGCCAGCAGTTCCAGGACAGGCTTGGGGAAGTACGAGCAGTACTTC. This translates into CASSSRTGLGKYEQYF.

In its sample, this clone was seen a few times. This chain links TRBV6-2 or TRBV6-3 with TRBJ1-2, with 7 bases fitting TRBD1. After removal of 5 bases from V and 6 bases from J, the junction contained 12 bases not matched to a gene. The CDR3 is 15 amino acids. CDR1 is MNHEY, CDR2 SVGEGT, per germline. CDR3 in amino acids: CASSVPEQGFHGYTF. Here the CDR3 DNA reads TGTGCCAGCAGTGTCCCGGAACAGGGGTTTCATGGCTACACCTTC.